This T cell receptor beta chain was profiled in a study of T cell repertoires in cytomegalovirus infection. TCRdb reprocessed the reads with MiXCR, giving one entry per CDR3 protein. This sample yields around 330,000 distinct CDR3 sequences, of which roughly 15% are seen a single time; 12% belongs to the top ten. Germline V CDR1 and CDR2: SGHTA, FQGNSA. With V trimmed by 5 bases and J by 13 bases, 5 bases remained unmatched. The length of the CDR3 is 12 residues. This clonotype showed up many times. The genes are TRBV7-2 and TRBJ1-6; 7 nucleotides line up with TRBD1. This clonotype was sampled from a human donor in good health (CMV status not recorded). Some clones in this sample may be carry-over from other donors' samples. The sequenced sample was PBMCs. This chain's CDR3 is CASSDRVGPLHF. DNA for the CDR3: TGTGCCAGCAGCGACAGGGTTGGTCCCCTCCACTTT.